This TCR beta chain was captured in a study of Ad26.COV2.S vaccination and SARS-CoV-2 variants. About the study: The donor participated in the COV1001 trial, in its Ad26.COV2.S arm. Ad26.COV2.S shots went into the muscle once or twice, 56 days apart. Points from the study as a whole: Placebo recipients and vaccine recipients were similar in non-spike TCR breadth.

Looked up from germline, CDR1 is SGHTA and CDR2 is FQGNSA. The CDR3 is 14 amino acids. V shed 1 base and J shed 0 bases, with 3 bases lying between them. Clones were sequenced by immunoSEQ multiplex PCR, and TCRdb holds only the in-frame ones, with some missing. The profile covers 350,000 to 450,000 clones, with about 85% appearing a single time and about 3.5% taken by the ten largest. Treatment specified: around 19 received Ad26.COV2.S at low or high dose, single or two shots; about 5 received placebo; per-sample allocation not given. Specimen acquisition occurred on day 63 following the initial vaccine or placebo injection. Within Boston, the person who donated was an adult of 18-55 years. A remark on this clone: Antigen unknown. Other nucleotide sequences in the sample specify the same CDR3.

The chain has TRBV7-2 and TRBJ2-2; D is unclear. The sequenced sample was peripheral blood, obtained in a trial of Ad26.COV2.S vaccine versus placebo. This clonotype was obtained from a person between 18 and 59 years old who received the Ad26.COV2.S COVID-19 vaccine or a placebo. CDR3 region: CASSLVPNTGELFF. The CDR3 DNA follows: TGTGCCAGCAGCTTAGTCCCGAACACCGGGGAGCTGTTTTTT.